The 2 T cell receptor beta chains reported below all come from one sample, sequenced in a study of molecular identifiers for immune sequencing clone quantification. TCRdb reanalysed the PCR reads using MiXCR and keeps one entry per CDR3 protein. The data show 250,000 to 400,000 distinct CDR3 sequences, with over 20% seen just once and roughly 0.8% held by the top ten. Sequencing was carried out using naive CD8+ T cells from blood, with Jurkat cell RNA spiked in. As for subset: FACS-sorted CD8+CD4-CCR7+CD45RA+ naive T cells. The source of these receptors is a human donor in good health. Some libraries in this study had Jurkat cell RNA spiked in.

This clonotype was recorded a few times. The rearrangement uses TRBV12-3 or TRBV12-4 and TRBJ2-5; D gene unclear. The length of the CDR3 is 14 residues. Deletions cut 8 bases from V and 5 bases from J, with 18 bases between. CDR3 nucleotide sequence: TGTGCCAGCCGTCCAAAGGGTTTGTACGAGACCCAGTACTTC. Its translation is CASRPKGLYETQYF.

As to this clonotype: Being one base from a much bigger clone, this may be a read error. The chain has TRBV5-1 and TRBJ2-7; D not resolved. CDR3 length: 14 residues. Germline CDR1 SGHRS, CDR2 YFSETQ. CDR3 in amino acids: CASSLALSSYGQYF. CDR3 DNA sequence: TGCGCCAGCAGCTTGGCCCTGTCCTCCTACGGGCAGTACTTC.